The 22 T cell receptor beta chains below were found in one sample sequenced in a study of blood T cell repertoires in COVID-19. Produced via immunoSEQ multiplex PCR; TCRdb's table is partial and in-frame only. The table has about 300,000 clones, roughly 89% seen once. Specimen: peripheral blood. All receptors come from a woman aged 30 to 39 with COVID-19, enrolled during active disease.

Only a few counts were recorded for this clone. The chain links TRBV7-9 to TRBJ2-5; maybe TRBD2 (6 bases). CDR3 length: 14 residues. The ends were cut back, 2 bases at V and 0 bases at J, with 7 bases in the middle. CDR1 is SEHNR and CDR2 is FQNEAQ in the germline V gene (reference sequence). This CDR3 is CASSLRGNQETQYF. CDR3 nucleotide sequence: TGTGCCAGCAGCTTACGCGGGAACCAAGAGACCCAGTACTTC.

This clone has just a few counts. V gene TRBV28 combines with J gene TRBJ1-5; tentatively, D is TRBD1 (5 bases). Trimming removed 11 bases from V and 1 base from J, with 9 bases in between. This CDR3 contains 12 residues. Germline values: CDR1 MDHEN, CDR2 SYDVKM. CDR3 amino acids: CAGGTSNQPQHF. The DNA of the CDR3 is TGTGCCGGGGGGACCAGCAATCAGCCCCAGCATTTT.

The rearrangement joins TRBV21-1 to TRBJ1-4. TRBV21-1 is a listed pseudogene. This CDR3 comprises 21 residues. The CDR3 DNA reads TGTGCCAGCAGCAAAGATATAGTTGCGGGAAGGGACCGCGCAACTAATGAAAAACTGTTTTTT. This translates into CASSKDIVAGRDRATNEKLFF.

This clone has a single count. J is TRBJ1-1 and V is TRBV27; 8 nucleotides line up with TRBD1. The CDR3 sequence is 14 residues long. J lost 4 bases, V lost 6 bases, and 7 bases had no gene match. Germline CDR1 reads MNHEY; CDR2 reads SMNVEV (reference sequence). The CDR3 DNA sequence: TGTGCCAGCAGCAACAGGGGGTTTGGCACTGAAGCTTTCTTT. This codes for CASSNRGFGTEAFF.

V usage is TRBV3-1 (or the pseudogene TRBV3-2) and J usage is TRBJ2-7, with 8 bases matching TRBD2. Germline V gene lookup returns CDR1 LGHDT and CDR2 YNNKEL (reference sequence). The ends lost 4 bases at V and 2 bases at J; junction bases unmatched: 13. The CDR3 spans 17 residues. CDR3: CASSRAGGGGGTYEQYF. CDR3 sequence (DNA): TGTGCCAGCAGCCGGGCCGGGGGGGGCGGTGGTACCTACGAGCAGTACTTC.

CDR3 protein: CASSYQPGENEKLFF. DNA for the CDR3: TGTGCCAGCAGTTACCAGCCAGGGGAAAATGAAAAACTGTTTTTT. The rearrangement joins TRBV6-5 to TRBJ1-4; D is possibly TRBD1 (6 bases). This CDR3 is 15 amino acids long. Trimming took off 2 bases at V and 5 bases at J, with 12 bases between the two ends. Germline V gene lookup returns CDR1 MNHEY and CDR2 SVGAGI.

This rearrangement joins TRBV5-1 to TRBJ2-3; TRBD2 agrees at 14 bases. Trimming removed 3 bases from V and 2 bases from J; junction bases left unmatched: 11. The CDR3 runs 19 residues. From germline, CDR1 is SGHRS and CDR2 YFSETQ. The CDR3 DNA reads TGCGCCAGCAGCTCGCCCCCGGGACTAGCGGGGGACGTCACAGATACGCAGTATTTT. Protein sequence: CASSSPPGLAGDVTDTQYF.

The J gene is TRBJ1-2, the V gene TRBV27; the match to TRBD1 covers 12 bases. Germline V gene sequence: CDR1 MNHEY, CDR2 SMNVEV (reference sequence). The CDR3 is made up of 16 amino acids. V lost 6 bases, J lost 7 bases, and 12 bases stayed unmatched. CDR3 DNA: TGTGCCAGCAGGTTCTCCTCGGGACAGGGGGCGGTTGGCTACACCTTC. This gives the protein CASRFSSGQGAVGYTF.

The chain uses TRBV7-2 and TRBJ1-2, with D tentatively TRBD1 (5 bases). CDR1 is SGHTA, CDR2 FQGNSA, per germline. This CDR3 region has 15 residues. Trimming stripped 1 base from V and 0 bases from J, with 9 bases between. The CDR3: CASSLEQDANYGYTF. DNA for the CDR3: TGTGCCAGCAGCTTAGAACAGGACGCTAACTATGGCTACACCTTC.

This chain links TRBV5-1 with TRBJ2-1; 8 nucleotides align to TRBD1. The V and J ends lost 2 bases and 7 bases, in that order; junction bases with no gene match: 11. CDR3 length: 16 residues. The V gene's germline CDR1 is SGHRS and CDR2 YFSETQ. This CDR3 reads CASSFLSGQGMNEQFF. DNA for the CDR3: TGCGCCAGCAGCTTTCTCTCCGGACAGGGTATGAATGAGCAGTTCTTC. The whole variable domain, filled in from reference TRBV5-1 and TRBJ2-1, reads KAGVTQTPRYLIKTRGQQVTLSCSPISGHRSVSWYQQTPGQGLQFLFEYFSETQRNKGNFPGRFSGRQFSNSRSEMNVSTLELGDSALYLCASSFLSGQGMNEQFFGPGTRLTVL.

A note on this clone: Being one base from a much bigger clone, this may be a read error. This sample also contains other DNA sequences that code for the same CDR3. CDR3 loop: CASSLLRGETGDYNEQFF. The CDR3 DNA is TGTGCCAGCAGCTTATTGCGGGGGGAGACGGGAGATTACAATGAGCAGTTCTTC. The chain links TRBV13 to TRBJ2-1; 8 bases are a match to TRBD2. Germline V gives CDR1 PRHDT, CDR2 FYEKMQ (reference sequence). J was trimmed by 4 bases and V by 2 bases; bases with no gene match: 13. This CDR3 comprises 18 residues. Full variable domain (rest looked up from reference TRBV13 and TRBJ2-1): AAGVIQSPRHLIKEKRETATLKCYPIPRHDTVYWYQQGPGQDPQFLISFYEKMQSDKGSIPDRFSAQQFSDYHSELNMSSLELGDSALYFCASSLLRGETGDYNEQFFGPGTRLTVL.

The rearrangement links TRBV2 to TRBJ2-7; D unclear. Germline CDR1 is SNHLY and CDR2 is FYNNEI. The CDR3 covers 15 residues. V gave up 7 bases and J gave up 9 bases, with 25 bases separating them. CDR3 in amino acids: CASIPKLLVAVRQYF. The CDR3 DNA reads TGTGCCAGCATTCCCAAACTCTTAGTGGCGGTCCGGCAGTACTTC.

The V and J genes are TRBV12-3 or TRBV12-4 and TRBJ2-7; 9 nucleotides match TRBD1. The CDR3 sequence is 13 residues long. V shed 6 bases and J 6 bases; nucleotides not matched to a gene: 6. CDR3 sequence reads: CASSLGTGTEQYF. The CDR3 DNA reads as TGTGCCAGCAGCCTAGGGACAGGGACCGAGCAGTACTTC.

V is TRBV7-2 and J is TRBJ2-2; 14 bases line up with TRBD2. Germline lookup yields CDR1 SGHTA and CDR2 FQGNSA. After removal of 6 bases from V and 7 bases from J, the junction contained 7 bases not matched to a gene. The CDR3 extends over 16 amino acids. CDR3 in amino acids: CASRPTSGGAGGELFF. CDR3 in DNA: TGTGCCAGCAGGCCGACTAGCGGGGGGGCCGGCGGGGAGCTGTTTTTT. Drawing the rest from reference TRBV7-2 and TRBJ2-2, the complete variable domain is GAGVSQSPSNKVTEKGKDVELRCDPISGHTALYWYRQSLGQGLEFLIYFQGNSAPDKSGLPSDRFSAERTGGSVSTLTIQRTQQEDSAVYLCASRPTSGGAGGELFFGEGSRLTVL.

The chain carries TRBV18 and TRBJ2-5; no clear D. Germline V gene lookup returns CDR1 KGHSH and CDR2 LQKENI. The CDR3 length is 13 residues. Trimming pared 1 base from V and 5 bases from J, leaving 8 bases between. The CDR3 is CASSPHPRETQYF. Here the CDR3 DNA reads TGTGCCAGCTCACCACACCCCAGGGAGACCCAGTACTTC.

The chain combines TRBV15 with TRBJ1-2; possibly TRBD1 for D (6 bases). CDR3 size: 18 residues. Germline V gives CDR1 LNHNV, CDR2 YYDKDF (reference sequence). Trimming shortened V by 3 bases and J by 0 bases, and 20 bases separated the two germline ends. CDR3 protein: CATSSGGGGKFPNYGYTF. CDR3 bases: TGTGCCACCAGCAGTGGAGGGGGGGGAAAATTTCCTAACTATGGCTACACCTTC.

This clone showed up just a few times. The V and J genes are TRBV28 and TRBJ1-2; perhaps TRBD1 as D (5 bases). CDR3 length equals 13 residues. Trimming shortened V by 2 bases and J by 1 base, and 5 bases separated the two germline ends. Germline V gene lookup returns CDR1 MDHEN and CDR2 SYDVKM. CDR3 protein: CASSLDSNYGYTF. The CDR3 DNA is TGTGCCAGCAGTTTAGACAGTAACTATGGCTACACCTTC.

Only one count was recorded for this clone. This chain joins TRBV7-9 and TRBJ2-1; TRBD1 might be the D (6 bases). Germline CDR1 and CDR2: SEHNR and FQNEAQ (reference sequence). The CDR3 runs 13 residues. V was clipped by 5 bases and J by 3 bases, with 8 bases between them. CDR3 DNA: TGTGCCAGCAGCCGGGACAACTACAATGAGCAGTTCTTC. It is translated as CASSRDNYNEQFF.

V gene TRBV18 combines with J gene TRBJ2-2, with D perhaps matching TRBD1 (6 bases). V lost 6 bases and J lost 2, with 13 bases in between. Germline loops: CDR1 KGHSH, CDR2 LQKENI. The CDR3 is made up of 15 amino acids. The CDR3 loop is CASSLRDINTGELFF. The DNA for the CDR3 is TGTGCCAGCTCGCTCCGGGACATCAACACCGGGGAGCTGTTTTTT.

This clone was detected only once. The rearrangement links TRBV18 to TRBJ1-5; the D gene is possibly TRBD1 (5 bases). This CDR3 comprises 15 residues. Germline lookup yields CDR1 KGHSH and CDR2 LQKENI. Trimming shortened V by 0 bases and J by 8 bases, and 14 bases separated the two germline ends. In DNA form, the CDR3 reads TGTGCCAGCTCACCACCAGGGGCCGGAGGGGAGCCCCAGCATTTT. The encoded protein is CASSPPGAGGEPQHF.

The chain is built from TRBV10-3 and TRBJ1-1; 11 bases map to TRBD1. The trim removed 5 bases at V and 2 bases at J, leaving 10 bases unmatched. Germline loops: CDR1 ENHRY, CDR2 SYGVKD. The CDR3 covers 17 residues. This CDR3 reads CAISSPDRGRLNTEAFF. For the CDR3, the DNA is TGTGCCATCAGTAGCCCGGACAGGGGGCGATTAAACACTGAAGCTTTCTTT.

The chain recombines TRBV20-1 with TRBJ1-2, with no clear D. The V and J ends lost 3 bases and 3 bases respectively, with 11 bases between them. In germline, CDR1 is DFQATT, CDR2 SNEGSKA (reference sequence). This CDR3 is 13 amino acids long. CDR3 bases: TGCAGTGCTAGTAAACAACAACACTATGGCTACACCTTC. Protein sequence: CSASKQQHYGYTF.